This TCR beta chain was sequenced in a study of PD-1 blockade in classical Hodgkin lymphoma. The length of the CDR3 is 16 residues. The germline V and J ends were trimmed by 5 bases and 2 bases, with 18 bases remaining between them. Germline CDR1 and CDR2: MDHEN and SYDVKM. With no exception, relapse followed autologous stem cell transplantation in all patients, and brentuximab vedotin exposure varied. Clones were sequenced by immunoSEQ multiplex PCR, and TCRdb holds only the in-frame ones, with some missing. The table has roughly 40,000 clones, about 87% seen once. Sequencing was performed on peripheral blood mononuclear cells (PBMCs), taken at baseline. The V gene is TRBV28, the J gene TRBJ1-1; the D gene is possibly TRBD1 (6 bases). This TCR came from a human donor with classical Hodgkin lymphoma. CDR3 sequence (DNA): TGTGCCAGCAGTCTCCTGCAGGGGCCGCCTAACACTGAAGCTTTCTTT. Amino acids: CASSLLQGPPNTEAFF.